A single sample is the source of the 27 T cell receptor beta chains below, sequenced in a study of beta chain features in type 1 diabetes. All of the isolated RNA was reverse transcribed, so expressed TCRB transcripts were sequenced. Data came from immunoSEQ multiplex PCR; TCRdb stores just in-frame clones and leaves some out. There are over 500,000 clones in the sample; roughly 15% occur only once, and 0.07% to 0.095% lies in the top ten. Sample: naive CD4+ T cells from blood. The receptors derive from a man aged 18 to 30 in good health.

The V gene is TRBV9, the J gene TRBJ2-5; 8 bases fit TRBD1. The CDR3 extends over 15 amino acids. The germline V gene has CDR1 SGDLS and CDR2 YYNGEE. Trimming removed 0 bases from V and 5 bases from J; junction bases left unmatched: 6. CDR3 sequence reads: CASSVDPDRVETQYF. CDR3 DNA sequence: TGTGCCAGCAGCGTAGACCCGGACAGGGTGGAGACCCAGTACTTC.

The chain recombines TRBV5-1 with TRBJ2-5, with 10 bases lining up with TRBD2. After removal of 2 bases from V and 2 bases from J, the junction contained 3 bases not matched to a gene. The length of the CDR3 is 15 residues. Per germline, CDR1 SGHRS and CDR2 YFSETQ. The CDR3 reads CASSFASGRQETQYF. The CDR3 DNA reads as TGCGCCAGCAGCTTCGCTAGCGGGAGACAAGAGACCCAGTACTTC.

This clone was picked up a small number of times. The rearrangement links TRBV18 to TRBJ2-7; no reliable D call. This CDR3 is 16 amino acids long. Germline V CDR1 and CDR2: KGHSH, LQKENI. V dropped 1 base and J dropped 6 bases, with 19 bases sitting between them. CDR3 sequence: CASSPRALAYPLEQYF. The CDR3 DNA follows: TGTGCCAGCTCACCACGAGCTTTAGCCTACCCCCTCGAGCAGTACTTC.

Ten or more counts support this clone. This chain joins TRBV7-9 and TRBJ2-7; no clear D gene. Germline lookup yields CDR1 SEHNR and CDR2 FQNEAQ (reference sequence). Trimming stripped 6 bases from V and 0 bases from J, with 18 bases between. This CDR3 contains 16 residues. This CDR3 is CASSLLSSLSSYEQYF. CDR3 nucleotide sequence: TGTGCCAGCAGTTTGCTATCCTCCTTGAGCTCCTACGAGCAGTACTTC.

The chain couples TRBV25-1 to TRBJ1-1; 7 bases fit TRBD1. Germline V gene lookup returns CDR1 MGHDK and CDR2 SYGVNS. Unmatched junction bases numbered 4, after V lost 6 bases and J lost 0 bases. The CDR3 is 14 residues long. The CDR3 spells CASRKQGLNTEAFF. CDR3 nucleotides: TGTGCCAGCAGAAAACAGGGGTTGAACACTGAAGCTTTCTTT.

V usage is TRBV15 and J usage is TRBJ2-1; 7 bases map to TRBD2. J lost 5 bases, V lost 6 bases, and 10 bases had no gene match. Germline CDR1 LNHNV, CDR2 YYDKDF (reference sequence). The CDR3 loop spans 15 amino acids. As DNA, the CDR3 is TGTGCCACCAGGAGGGGCGGGAGCGGAGACAATGAGCAGTTCTTC. Its translation: CATRRGGSGDNEQFF.

The sample holds a few counts of this clone. The chain links TRBV28 to TRBJ1-1, with D unresolved. V was shortened by 6 bases and J by 5 bases, with 16 bases between the two germline ends. This CDR3 has 14 amino acids. The germline CDR1 and CDR2 sequences are MDHEN and SYDVKM. The CDR3 nucleotides are TGTGCCAGCAGCCATGGACGGAGTGGGACTGAAGCTTTCTTT. This gives the protein CASSHGRSGTEAFF. Full variable domain (rest looked up from reference TRBV28 and TRBJ1-1): DVKVTQSSRYLVKRTGEKVFLECVQDMDHENMFWYRQDPGLGLRLIYFSYDVKMKEKGDIPEGYSVSREKKERFSLILESASTNQTSMYLCASSHGRSGTEAFFGQGTRLTVV.

The V call is TRBV5-1, the J call TRBJ1-3, with D perhaps matching TRBD1 (5 bases). Germline CDR1 is SGHRS and CDR2 is YFSETQ. The CDR3 runs 15 residues. V dropped 3 bases and J dropped 8 bases, with 18 bases sitting between them. The CDR3 loop reads CASSSRQPQGDTIYF. The CDR3 region has the DNA TGCGCCAGCAGCTCCCGACAGCCCCAAGGGGACACCATATATTTT.

The chain has TRBV4-3 and TRBJ1-1; unclear D gene. Germline V lookup: CDR1 LGHNA, CDR2 YSLEER. V was pared by 0 bases and J by 1 base, with 12 bases between. The CDR3 extends over 16 amino acids. In DNA form, the CDR3 reads TGCGCCAGCAGCCAAGAGGGCGGCAGATCGAACACTGAAGCTTTCTTT. It yields the protein CASSQEGGRSNTEAFF.

V is TRBV7-9 and J is TRBJ2-1, with D tentatively TRBD2 (5 bases). The CDR3 is 16 amino acids. Germline V gene data show CDR1 as SEHNR and CDR2 as FQNEAQ (reference sequence). V dropped 6 bases and J dropped 7 bases, with 22 bases sitting between them. CDR3 coding DNA: TGTGCCAGCAGGGGGTATCGGGAATTGGGGTTGAATGAGCAGTTCTTC. Translation: CASRGYRELGLNEQFF.

In this sample, this clone turned up a few times. The gene calls are TRBV11-2 and TRBJ2-7; D is perhaps TRBD2 (6 bases). The CDR3 is 13 residues long. Trimming left V 2 bases short and J 9 bases short, with 14 bases between. The germline V gene has CDR1 SGHAT and CDR2 FQNNGV. This chain's CDR3 is CASSLRGISGQYF. In DNA, the CDR3 is TGTGCCAGCAGCTTACGCGGGATTAGTGGGCAGTACTTC.

This clone appeared a few times. The V and J genes are TRBV28 and TRBJ1-2; D is perhaps TRBD1 (6 bases). The germline CDR1 and CDR2 sequences are MDHEN and SYDVKM. The length of the CDR3 is 12 residues. The germline V and J ends were trimmed by 7 bases and 5 bases, with 11 bases remaining between them. CDR3 nucleotide sequence: TGTGCCAGCAATGGACAGCTATATGGCTACACCTTC. It translates to CASNGQLYGYTF.

There are a few counts of this clone. V is TRBV10-3 and J is TRBJ2-3; a weak D match, TRBD1 (5 bases). Germline V gene sequence: CDR1 ENHRY, CDR2 SYGVKD. The V end lost 5 bases, the J end lost 1 base, and 10 bases lay between the germline ends. This CDR3 region has 14 residues. DNA of the CDR3: TGTGCCATCAGTAGGGGCGCTGGCACAGATACGCAGTATTTT. This gives the protein CAISRGAGTDTQYF.

J is TRBJ2-2 and V is TRBV7-6; the D gene is possibly TRBD1 (6 bases). The CDR3 loop spans 15 amino acids. The germline V and J ends were trimmed by 5 bases and 7 bases, with 17 bases remaining between them. The germline V gene has CDR1 SGHVS and CDR2 FNYEAQ. Here the CDR3 DNA reads TGTGCCAGCAGCCTAGGGACAAGGCTGAGCGGGGAGCTGTTTTTT. Residues: CASSLGTRLSGELFF. The full variable domain, in which reference TRBV7-6 and TRBJ2-2 provide the parts outside the CDR3, is GAGVSQSPRYKVTKRGQDVALRCDPISGHVSLYWYRQALGQGPEFLTYFNYEAQQDKSGLPNDRFSAERPEGSISTLTIQRTEQRDSAMYRCASSLGTRLSGELFFGEGSRLTVL.

The V and J genes are TRBV19 and TRBJ1-2, with D maybe TRBD1 (5 bases). CDR1 is LNHDA, CDR2 SQIVND, per germline (reference sequence). V was cut by 3 bases and J by 5 bases, with 16 bases left in between. This CDR3 is 15 amino acids long. The CDR3 bases are TGTGCCAGTAGTATCCAGGGACCGCACTTGTATGGCTACACCTTC. Translated: CASSIQGPHLYGYTF.

Only a few counts were recorded for this clone. V usage is TRBV27 and J usage is TRBJ1-1, with 7 bases aligning to TRBD1. The length of the CDR3 is 13 residues. V lost 6 bases, J lost 3 bases, and 4 bases stayed unmatched. The germline gives CDR1 MNHEY, CDR2 SMNVEV (reference sequence). CDR3 sequence: CASRDRVDTEAFF. The CDR3 region has the DNA TGTGCCAGCAGAGACAGGGTGGACACTGAAGCTTTCTTT.

About this clone: The same CDR3 also results from other DNA sequences found in this sample. V is TRBV5-4 and J is TRBJ1-2; 7 nucleotides match TRBD1. This CDR3 has 14 residues. The trim removed 4 bases at V and 4 bases at J, leaving 7 bases unmatched. Looked up from germline, CDR1 is SGHNT and CDR2 is YYREEE (reference sequence). CDR3 in DNA: TGTGCCAGCAGCCTCCGACAGGGCTCCTATGGCTACACCTTC. It specifies CASSLRQGSYGYTF. The full variable domain, its missing parts supplied by reference TRBV5-4 and TRBJ1-2, is ETGVTQSPTHLIKTRGQQVTLRCSSQSGHNTVSWYQQALGQGPQFIFQYYREEENGRGNFPPRFSGLQFPNYSSELNVNALELDDSALYLCASSLRQGSYGYTFGSGTRLTVV.

This clone was counted a few times. V usage is TRBV7-2 and J usage is TRBJ2-5; D is tentatively TRBD1 or TRBD2 (5 bases each). The CDR3 is 16 amino acids. From germline, CDR1 is SGHTA and CDR2 FQGNSA. The V end lost 5 bases, the J end lost 6 bases, and 22 bases lay between the germline ends. The CDR3 loop reads CASSSQTGLAWQTQYF. The CDR3 nucleotides are TGTGCCAGCAGCAGCCAAACGGGGCTGGCATGGCAGACCCAGTACTTC.

This clone was found a few times. In DNA form, the CDR3 reads TGTGCCAGCAGTTACTCGGCAGGGAGTTCGGAGACCCAGTACTTC. As protein: CASSYSAGSSETQYF. This sequence joins TRBV6-6 and TRBJ2-5, with D possibly being TRBD1 or TRBD2 (5 bases each). V was trimmed by 0 bases and J by 5 bases, leaving 13 bases between them. The CDR3 contains 15 residues. Looked up from germline, CDR1 is MNHNY and CDR2 is SVGAGI (reference sequence).

The genes are TRBV27 and TRBJ1-2; 9 bases match TRBD1. After removal of 5 bases from V and 5 bases from J, the junction contained 9 bases not matched to a gene. The CDR3 totals 15 residues. In germline, CDR1 is MNHEY, CDR2 SMNVEV (reference sequence). CDR3: CASSAPGTGHYGYTF. DNA for the CDR3: TGTGCCAGCAGTGCGCCCGGGACAGGGCATTATGGCTACACCTTC.

This clone came up a few times. V usage is TRBV29-1 and J usage is TRBJ2-6; 8 nucleotides line up with TRBD1. Per the germline V gene, CDR1 is SQVTM and CDR2 is ANQGSEA. V trimming: 4 bases; J trimming: 1 base; junction bases outside the gene matches: 6. This CDR3 has 16 amino acids. CDR3 bases: TGCAGCGTTGTAGGTCAGGGGGCTTCTGGGGCCAACGTCCTGACTTTC. This sequence encodes CSVVGQGASGANVLTF.

This clone was detected a few times. The chain joins TRBV6-5 to TRBJ2-3; possibly TRBD1 for D (5 bases). Trimming cost V 3 bases and J 2 bases, with 15 bases left between them. This CDR3 has 16 residues. Germline CDR1 reads MNHEY; CDR2 reads SVGAGI. The CDR3 nucleotides are TGTGCCAGCAGTTATGATAGGGGTAGATCCACAGATACGCAGTATTTT. Protein sequence: CASSYDRGRSTDTQYF.

This clone has a single count. The chain joins TRBV5-1 to TRBJ2-1; 12 bases are a match to TRBD2. V gave up 7 bases and J gave up 4 bases; unmatched junction bases: 12. Germline CDR1 and CDR2: SGHRS and YFSETQ. CDR3 length equals 17 residues. CDR3 in DNA: TGCGCCAGCCACCGGACTAGCGGGACCTTCTTTTACAATGAGCAGTTCTTC. Protein: CASHRTSGTFFYNEQFF.

This clone appeared a few times. This chain links TRBV25-1 with TRBJ1-2; TRBD1 aligns across 9 bases. V was clipped by 8 bases and J by 3 bases; unmatched bases: 1. This CDR3 is built from 12 residues. The germline V gene has CDR1 MGHDK and CDR2 SYGVNS. The CDR3 is CASRTGDYGYTF. The CDR3, as DNA: TGTGCCAGCCGGACAGGGGACTATGGCTACACCTTC.

The chain recombines TRBV6-5 with TRBJ1-2; D is uncertain. Trimming left V 6 bases short and J 4 bases short, with 15 bases between. CDR3 size: 14 residues. The germline V gene has CDR1 MNHEY and CDR2 SVGAGI. CDR3 nucleotides: TGTGCCAGCAGAGAGACGGCTAACCTCTATGGCTACACCTTC. It is translated as CASRETANLYGYTF.

The sample holds a few counts of this clone. This rearrangement joins TRBV7-9 to TRBJ1-4; 12 positions match TRBD1. CDR3 length: 16 residues. Germline V lookup: CDR1 SEHNR, CDR2 FQNEAQ (reference sequence). Trimming cost V 6 bases and J 6 bases; bases outside gene matches: 8. This CDR3 is CASSAGTGGSYEKLFF. CDR3 bases: TGTGCCAGCAGTGCCGGGACAGGGGGCTCCTATGAAAAACTGTTTTTT.

The chain carries TRBV6-1 and TRBJ1-2; 10 bases agree with TRBD1. This CDR3 region has 13 residues. With V trimmed by 6 bases and J by 6 bases, 4 bases remained unmatched. The V gene's germline CDR1 is MNHNS and CDR2 SASEGT. The CDR3 protein is CASRRGQGDGYTF. CDR3 DNA: TGTGCCAGCAGACGTGGACAGGGGGATGGCTACACCTTC.